This T cell receptor (beta chain) came from a study of T cells in Graves' hyperthyroidism and ophthalmopathy. Overall study context: Peripheral blood was collected at initial diagnosis, before any treatment.

The germline gives CDR1 MNHEY, CDR2 SMNVEV (reference sequence). The CDR3 covers 12 residues. Trimming took 3 bases from V and 3 from J, leaving 3 bases between them. Clinical symptoms, serum thyroxine and TRAb, thyroid ultrasound and orbital computed tomography were used for the diagnoses. Regions amplified from RNA transcripts were the TCR beta CDR3 regions. Primed by the HTBI set, a first-round RT-PCR was run on the TCR CDR3. TCRdb fed the multiplex PCR reads into MiXCR, producing one record per CDR3 protein. The sample has 490,000 or so distinct CDR3 sequences, roughly 21% seen once; the top ten hold roughly 47%. About this clonotype itself: Its antigen remains unidentified.

Points from the study as a whole: Blood also contained most expanded thyroid clonotypes above 0.001.

The receptor was isolated from a man in his forties or fifties with Graves' ophthalmopathy. The rearrangement links TRBV27 to TRBJ1-3; unclear D gene. The source material was blood. In nucleotides, the CDR3 is TGTGCCAGCAGTTTTGATGGAAACACCATATATTTT. Its protein product is CASSFDGNTIYF.